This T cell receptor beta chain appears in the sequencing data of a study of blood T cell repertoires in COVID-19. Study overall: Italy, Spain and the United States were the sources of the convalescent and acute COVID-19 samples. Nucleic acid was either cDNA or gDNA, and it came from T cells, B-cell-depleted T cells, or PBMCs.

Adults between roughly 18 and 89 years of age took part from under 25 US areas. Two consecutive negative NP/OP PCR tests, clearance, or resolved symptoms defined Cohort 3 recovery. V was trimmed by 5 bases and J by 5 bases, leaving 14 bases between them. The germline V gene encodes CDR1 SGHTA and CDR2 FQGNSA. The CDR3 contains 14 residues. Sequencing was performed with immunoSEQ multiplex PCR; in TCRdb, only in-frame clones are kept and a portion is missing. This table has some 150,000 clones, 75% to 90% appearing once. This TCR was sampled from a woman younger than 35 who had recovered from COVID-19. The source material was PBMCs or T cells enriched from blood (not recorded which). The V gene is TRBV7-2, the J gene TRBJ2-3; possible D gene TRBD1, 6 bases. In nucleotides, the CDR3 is TGTGCCAGCAGCCCCCCAGGGGTGAGAGATACGCAGTATTTT. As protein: CASSPPGVRDTQYF.